A selection of T cell receptor beta chains follows, all from one sample in a study of blood T cell repertoires in COVID-19. Method: immunoSEQ multiplex PCR; TCRdb's copy keeps in-frame clones and lacks some. The sample lists a few hundred thousand clones; around nine tenths were seen once. Sequences were obtained from PBMCs or T cells enriched from blood (not recorded which). Receptors originate from a woman between 45 and 65 years old who had been exposed to COVID-19. CDR3s include the opening cysteine and the closing phenylalanine or tryptophan. D genes are given only for firm matches. Expanded clones are given a class, and other clones once, few, many or no size at all.

j_gene | d_gene | abundance | v_gene | CDR3nt | CDR3aa
TRBJ1-2 | . | . | TRBV5-6 | TGTGCCAGCAGCTTGGCTAGTGGTGACGATGGCTACACCTTC | CASSLASGDDGYTF
TRBJ2-5 | TRBD2 | once | TRBV4-1 | TGCGCCAGCAGCCAAAGGACTAGCGGGGGGGCAGTTGGGTTAGAGACCCAGTACTTC | CASSQRTSGGAVGLETQYF
TRBJ2-5 | TRBD1 | . | TRBV6-5 | TGTGCCAGCAGTTCCGACAGGGGGCGTTCGGCCCAGTACTTC | CASSSDRGRSAQYF
TRBJ2-7 | . | once | TRBV6-5 | TGTGCCAGCAGCCCCGGGTCCTACGAGCAGTACTTC | CASSPGSYEQYF
TRBJ1-4 | . | once | TRBV18 | TGTGCCAGCTCACCTAGTGGAGGGCATCCGGAAAAACTGTTTTTT | CASSPSGGHPEKLFF
TRBJ1-2 | . | . | TRBV5-4 | TGTGCCAGCAGCTTGGCCGGAGGGGCAAGGGGCTACACCTTC | CASSLAGGARGYTF
TRBJ1-2 | . | . | TRBV28 | TGTGCCAGCAGTCGGACAGTTAACTATGGCTACACCTTC | CASSRTVNYGYTF
TRBJ2-2 | . | . | TRBV30 | TGTGCCTGGAGTCGTGGGGGACAAACCACCGGGGAGCTGTTTTTT | CAWSRGGQTTGELFF
TRBJ2-3 | . | . | TRBV5-4 | TGTGCCAGCAGCCCAGGGGCAGATACGCAGTATTTT | CASSPGADTQYF
TRBJ2-7 | TRBD1 | . | TRBV27 | TGTGCCAGCAGTCCAAGGACAGGGGTCTTCGTGGAGCAGTACTTC | CASSPRTGVFVEQYF
TRBJ2-5 | . | . | TRBV2 | TGTGCCAGCAGTCGACTTCAAGAGACCCAGTACTTC | CASSRLQETQYF
TRBJ2-7 | . | . | TRBV11-2 | TGTGCCAGCAGCTTACCTTCCGGGGAAATAACCTACGAGCAGTACTTC | CASSLPSGEITYEQYF
TRBJ2-7 | . | . | TRBV27 | TGTGCCAGCAGTGCAGGACTGCTCTCCTACGAGCAGTACTTC | CASSAGLLSYEQYF
TRBJ2-2 | . | . | TRBV19 | TGTGCCAGTTACAGGGTCACCGGGGAGCTGTTTTTT | CASYRVTGELFF
TRBJ2-1 | . | . | TRBV2 | TGTGCCAGCAGTGAAAGGGGATACAATGAGCAGTTCTTC | CASSERGYNEQFF
TRBJ2-7 | . | . | TRBV11-2 | TGTGCCAGCAGCTTAGAGACATCGGGATACTACGAGCAGTACTTC | CASSLETSGYYEQYF
TRBJ1-5 | TRBD1 | . | TRBV19 | TGTGCCAGTAGTCTCCGGACAGGGGGCATTGGCAATCAGCCCCAGCATTTT | CASSLRTGGIGNQPQHF
TRBJ1-1 | . | . | TRBV23-1 | TGCGCCAGCAGTCAATCGCCCCTCAAACACCCGAACACTGAAGCTTTCTTT | CASSQSPLKHPNTEAFF
TRBJ1-1 | TRBD1 | . | TRBV29-1 | TGCAGCGTGGGTAACAGGGGCAGGGGAACTGAAGCTTTCTTT | CSVGNRGRGTEAFF
TRBJ1-2 | . | . | TRBV19 | TGTGCCAGTAGTATTTGGCCAGACTCTAGGGGCTACACCTTC | CASSIWPDSRGYTF
TRBJ1-3 | . | . | TRBV18 | TGTGCCAGCTCACCACGAGTAAGCTCTGGAAACACCATATATTTT | CASSPRVSSGNTIYF
TRBJ2-7 | TRBD2 | . | TRBV19 | TGTGCCAGTAGTATGACTAGCGGGTATTGGGAGCAGTACTTC | CASSMTSGYWEQYF
TRBJ2-2 | . | . | TRBV3-1/TRBV3-2 | TGTGCCAGCAGCCAACCACAGACCACCGGGGAGCTGTTTTTT | CASSQPQTTGELFF
TRBJ2-2 | . | . | TRBV19 | TGTGCCAGCTCCCTCCCCAGGGTGAGCACCGGGGAGCTGTTTTTT | CASSLPRVSTGELFF
TRBJ2-1 | . | . | TRBV19 | TGTGCCAGTAGTTCCCACAGGGAAAATGAGCAGTTCTTC | CASSSHRENEQFF
TRBJ1-1 | TRBD1 | . | TRBV27 | TGTGCCAGCAGTTTAAACAGGGGATGGACTGAAGCTTTCTTT | CASSLNRGWTEAFF
TRBJ1-1 | TRBD1 | . | TRBV28 | TGTGCCAGCAGTATATCCGGGACAGGGGTTGTTAATGAAGCTTTCTTT | CASSISGTGVVNEAFF
TRBJ2-2 | TRBD1 | . | TRBV3-1/TRBV3-2 | TGTGCCAGCAGCCACCGGGACAGGGCTTTCACCGGGGAGCTGTTTTTT | CASSHRDRAFTGELFF
TRBJ1-6 | . | . | TRBV4-1 | TGCGCCAGCAGCCAAGGGGGGCGGGGGTTGAATTCACCCCTCCACTTT | CASSQGGRGLNSPLHF
TRBJ2-3 | . | few | TRBV5-1 | TGCGCCAGCAGCTTGGCTGCTAGCTCAGGAACAGATACGCAGTATTTT | CASSLAASSGTDTQYF
TRBJ2-7 | . | . | TRBV5-1 | TGCGCCAGCAGCTTGGCCTTTGCTGGACTGATAAACGAGCAGTACTTC | CASSLAFAGLINEQYF
TRBJ2-7 | TRBD1 | . | TRBV28 | TGTGCCAGCAGTCCCCCCCGGGACAGGGATTTGTACTTC | CASSPPRDRDLYF
TRBJ2-1 | TRBD2 | . | TRBV3-1/TRBV3-2 | TGTGCCAGCAGCCATAAAGCGGGGAGGGGCGATGAGCAGTTCTTC | CASSHKAGRGDEQFF
TRBJ1-1 | TRBD1 | . | TRBV3-1/TRBV3-2 | TGTGCCAGCAGCCGGACAGGGATTGAAGCTTTCTTT | CASSRTGIEAFF
TRBJ2-7 | TRBD1 | . | TRBV7-2 | TGTGCCAGCGGGGGGGGACAGGGGTCAGCCTACGAGCAGTACTTC | CASGGGQGSAYEQYF
TRBJ1-6 | . | . | TRBV6-5 | TGTGCCAGCAGGCGCGGGCCTGGATCATCACCCCTCCACTTT | CASRRGPGSSPLHF
TRBJ2-7 | . | . | TRBV4-1 | TGCGCCAGCAGCCAAGAAGTGGGCCGAAGCTCCTACGAGCAGTACTTC | CASSQEVGRSSYEQYF
TRBJ1-4 | TRBD1 | . | TRBV5-4 | TGTGCCAGCAGCTTTGGGACAGGGACAAATGAAAAACTGTTTTTT | CASSFGTGTNEKLFF
TRBJ2-1 | TRBD2 | . | TRBV13 | TGTGCCAGCAGCAAAGGTAGCGGGGGGACCAACAATGAGCAGTTCTTC | CASSKGSGGTNNEQFF
TRBJ2-1 | TRBD1 | . | TRBV7-9 | TGTGCCAGCAGCCAACGGACAGGAAGGGATGAGCAGTTCTTC | CASSQRTGRDEQFF
TRBJ1-4 | TRBD1 | . | TRBV19 | TGTGCCAGTACCCAGATGAGAGGGGGCCATGAAAAACTGTTTTTT | CASTQMRGGHEKLFF
TRBJ2-7 | . | . | TRBV28 | TGTGCCAGCAGTTTCTTTCGGGGGGCCCACGAGCAGTACTTC | CASSFFRGAHEQYF
TRBJ2-7 | . | . | TRBV4-1 | TGCGCCAGCAGCCAAGATTGGCAGGTTTTATACGAGCAGTACTTC | CASSQDWQVLYEQYF
TRBJ2-3 | TRBD2 | . | TRBV5-1 | TGCGCCAGCAGCTTAACTAGCGGGGGGAGCACAGATACGCAGTATTTT | CASSLTSGGSTDTQYF
TRBJ2-5 | TRBD2 | . | TRBV28 | TGTGCCAGCAGTCTTGGGAGGGTGGAGACCCAGTACTTC | CASSLGRVETQYF
TRBJ1-4 | TRBD1 | . | TRBV5-1 | TGCGCCAGCAGCTTGGGGACAGGGAATGAAAAACTGTTTTTT | CASSLGTGNEKLFF
TRBJ1-2 | . | . | TRBV7-2 | TGTGCCAGCAGCATAACGACAGGAAACTATGGCTACACCTTC | CASSITTGNYGYTF
TRBJ1-4 | TRBD1 | once | TRBV19 | TGTGCCAGTAGTAAACAGGGGAAGGAAAAACTGTTTTTT | CASSKQGKEKLFF
TRBJ2-2 | TRBD1 | . | TRBV11-3 | TGTGCCAGCAGATTGACAGGGTCCACCGGGGAGCTGTTTTTT | CASRLTGSTGELFF
TRBJ1-6 | TRBD1 | once | TRBV4-1 | TGCGCCAGCAGCCAAGGACAGGGAAGGATCTTATATTCACCCCTCCACTTT | CASSQGQGRILYSPLHF
TRBJ1-2 | . | once | TRBV5-4 | TGTGCCAGCAGCTTGGCCGCGGGAGGAAGTAACTATGGCTACACCTTC | CASSLAAGGSNYGYTF
TRBJ1-2 | TRBD1 | . | TRBV11-2 | TGTGCCAGCAGCCTGGGACAGGGGGTTAACTATGGCTACACCTTC | CASSLGQGVNYGYTF
TRBJ2-5 | . | . | TRBV7-8 | TGTGCCAGCAGCTACCGACTAGGAGAGACCCAGTACTTC | CASSYRLGETQYF
TRBJ2-7 | . | . | TRBV7-8 | TGTGCCAGCAGCGTGTCAGACTGGTACGAGCAGTACTTC | CASSVSDWYEQYF
TRBJ2-3 | TRBD2 | . | TRBV18 | TGTGCCAGCTCACCATCCGGAGCGGGGGGGCTAGATACGCAGTATTTT | CASSPSGAGGLDTQYF